The rows below give T cell receptor beta chains drawn from one sample of a study of T cell repertoires in cytomegalovirus infection. A single record per CDR3 protein comes from TCRdb applying MiXCR to the reads. Of 600,000 to 800,000 distinct CDR3 sequences in the sample, about 24% were seen once. Sequences were obtained from CD8+ T cells from PBMCs. The origin of the receptors is a human donor in good health (CMV status not recorded). Some clones in this sample may be carry-over from other donors' samples. The CDR3 runs from the conserved cysteine through the conserved F or W. A clone size is listed for some rows: how often the clone was seen (once, few, many), or a class if it is expanded.

V gene,clone size,CDR3 protein
TRBV7-2,many,CASSPRVVLAGPDTQYF
TRBV2,-,CASSEPIAGGAKNIQYF
TRBV20-1,few,CSASTGKRIQPQHF
TRBV29-1,-,CSVAQLEAFF
TRBV7-9,many,CASRRHEATTGGRGGSNEQYF
TRBV5-4,few,CASSLGEASTDTQYF
TRBV7-8,many,CASSLEGEEQYF
TRBV7-2,-,CASSGWDSLGYGYTF
TRBV2,-,CASSDSRHNTGELFF
TRBV7-6,-,CASSPRDTIKGIQYF
TRBV6-5,few,CASSYVAGAEQFF
TRBV6-6,-,CASTQGDRNQPQHF
TRBV29-1,-,CSVGNGYTF
TRBV29-1,-,CSADTTNTGELFF
TRBV7-9,-,CASSSLENRRTDTQYF
TRBV4-1,-,CASSQEVQRPSEQYF
TRBV7-9,many,CASSLVSQGRTEAFF
TRBV29-1,few,CSVVWWAEAFF
TRBV5-1,-,CASSLGDRSYGQYF
TRBV7-8,many,CASSSWGTGELFF
TRBV25-1,-,CASSEVRQGPSSF
TRBV14,few,CASSQYKRADTQYF
TRBV19,-,CASSHQGSTEAFF